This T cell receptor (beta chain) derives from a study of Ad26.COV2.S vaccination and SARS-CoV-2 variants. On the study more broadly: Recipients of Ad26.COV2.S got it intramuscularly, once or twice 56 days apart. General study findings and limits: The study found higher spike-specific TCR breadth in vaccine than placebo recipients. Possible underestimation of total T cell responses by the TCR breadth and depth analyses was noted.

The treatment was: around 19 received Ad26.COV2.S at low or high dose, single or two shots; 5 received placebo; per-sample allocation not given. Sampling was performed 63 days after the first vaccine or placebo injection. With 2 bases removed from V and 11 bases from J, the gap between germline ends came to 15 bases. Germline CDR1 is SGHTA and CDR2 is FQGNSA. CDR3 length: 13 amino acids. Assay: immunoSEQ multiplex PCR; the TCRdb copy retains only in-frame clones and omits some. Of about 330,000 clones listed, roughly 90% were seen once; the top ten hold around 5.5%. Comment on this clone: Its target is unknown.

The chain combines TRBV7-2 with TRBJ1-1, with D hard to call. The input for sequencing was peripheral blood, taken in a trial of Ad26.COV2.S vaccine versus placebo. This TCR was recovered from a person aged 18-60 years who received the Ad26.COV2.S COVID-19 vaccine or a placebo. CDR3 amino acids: CASSLLSLSKAFF. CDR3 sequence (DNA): TGTGCCAGCAGCTTATTGAGTTTAAGTAAGGCTTTCTTT.